This record covers a single T cell receptor beta chain. Its recognized antigen is unknown. No base-level quality is on record; no much larger clone is a single base apart. This sample is drawn from a study of Ad26.COV2.S vaccination and SARS-CoV-2 variants (dated by TCRdb to the early 2020s). With regard to the full study: Vaccine-arm donors were drawn from COV1001, a multicentre, randomized, double-blind, placebo-controlled phase I-IIa trial of Ad26.COV2.S in healthy adults. Ad26.COV2.S was given intramuscularly at 5x10^10 or 1x10^11 viral particles, as a single shot or as two shots 56 days apart. TCRbeta repertoire sequencing served as the tool for gauging how specific and how broad the SARS-CoV-2-reactive T cell receptors were following Ad26.COV2.S vaccination. The TCR-sequenced set comprised approximately 32 samples: about 19 Ad26.COV2.S vaccine recipients, 5 placebo recipients and 8 SARS-CoV-2 convalescent individuals. Trial participants were randomized into five groups of five, in which low-dose or high-dose Ad26.COV2.S was given once or twice, or placebo was given on both occasions. Investigators did not know the trial group allocation while performing experiments and assessing outcomes.

There are 14 amino acids in the CDR3, from cysteine to phenylalanine inclusive. The CDR3 DNA has 42 bases and is translated from base 1. Trimming takes 5 bases off V and 5 bases off J; junction bases not matched to a gene: 8. The germline V gene (reference sequence) yields SGHNT for CDR1 and YYREEE for CDR2. The sample's treatment or condition label, decoded: roughly 20 received Ad26.COV2.S at low or high dose, single or two shots; 5 received placebo; per-sample allocation not given. For vaccine and placebo recipients, the sequenced repertoires came from samples collected on day 63 after the first injection. In Cohort 1b, about 27 adults aged 18-55 years were enrolled at a single site in Boston, USA, between 29 July and 7 August 2020. Ad26.COV2.S was a replication-incompetent adenovirus type 26 vector that expressed a prefusion-stabilized SARS-CoV-2 spike protein derived from the original Wuhan strain.

TCRbeta CDR3 regions were sequenced with the immunoSEQ Assay. After extraction, genomic DNA underwent amplification by bias-controlled multiplex PCR, followed by high-throughput sequencing. Regarding the original processing steps: To quantify the absolute abundance of each unique TCRbeta CDR3 region, sequences were collapsed and filtered. T cell fraction was estimated by normalizing TCRbeta template counts to usable DNA, which was measured by amplifying reference genes present in all nucleated cells. Repertoire TCRs were annotated as SARS-CoV-2-specific by exact matching of V gene, CDR3 amino acid sequence and J gene to a known reactive TCR set. MIRA supplied the reference SARS-CoV-2 TCR set, which was filtered for enrichment in COVID-19-positive ImmuneCODE repertoires so that public or cross-reactive TCRs were removed. Using the MIRA antigens, annotated TCRs were further analysed by specific ORF or by position within an ORF. Depth was the summed frequency of annotated unique rearrangements, while breadth was defined as annotated unique rearrangements over total unique productive rearrangements. Group comparisons of TCR breadth used two-sided Wilcoxon rank-sum tests. Here the immuneACCESS table is served through TCRdb, limited to in-frame sequences with V and J called. Missing clones are a known gap in these copies; in checked studies unresolved V genes cover under half, and the rest lacks a known reason. The V and J calls and clone size were taken over from that table, and D and trimming were inferred from the DNA. The sample table shows hundreds of thousands of clones, and around 86% are seen once. The top ten constitute roughly 3.1% of the sample.

What the work shows at the level of the full study, not this receptor alone: Substantial breadth of spike-specific CD8+ and CD4+ T cell responses was reported after vaccination. According to the authors, total T cell responses may have been underestimated by the TCR breadth and depth analyses. Non-spike TCR breadth was comparable between vaccine and placebo recipients, consistent with the vaccine containing only spike. The study lacked the statistical power to compare responses across vaccine doses or regimens. Compared with placebo recipients, Ad26.COV2.S recipients showed higher spike-specific TCR breadth (P = 0.0014).

This sequence originates from a person aged 18-60 years who received the Ad26.COV2.S COVID-19 vaccine or a placebo. The V and J genes are TRBV5-4 and TRBJ2-3; 7 bases in the middle match TRBD1. The sample consisted of peripheral blood, taken in a trial of Ad26.COV2.S vaccine versus placebo. This receptor has the CDR3 CASSIRQGGDTQYF. The sequenced DNA: TGTGCCAGCAGTATCAGACAGGGTGGAGATACGCAGTATTTT.